This TCR beta chain was captured by sequencing in a study of low-dose radiotherapy and immunotherapy resistance in tumors. Overall study: Doses of 0.5 Gy per fraction every 2 weeks, totaling 6.5 Gy, went to Cohort 1. The treatment that patients received was intravenous nivolumab 240 mg every two weeks plus ipilimumab 1 mg/kg every six weeks. With cycle 1 day 1 as the start, patients took oral aspirin 300 mg daily for four cycles.

The germline CDR1 and CDR2 sequences are SQVTM and ANQGSEA. The CDR3 covers 16 residues. With V trimmed by 1 base and J by 0 bases, 6 bases remained unmatched. Time point denoted: after trial treatment. Treatment given: LDRT plus nivolumab, ipilimumab, low-dose cyclophosphamide and aspirin (RACIN trial). This clonotype was counted many times. TRAV- and TRBV-specific primers were used for first-strand cDNA, which covered alpha and beta chains. Over roughly 19 PCR cycles, TCRs were amplified from a constant-region primer and V-primer adapter. Amplifying the isolated mRNA was done by in vitro transcription. In TCRdb, the reads were re-called with MiXCR into one record per CDR3 protein. The top ten clones hold about a tenth of a sample with some 46,000 distinct CDR3 sequences, under 30% of them seen once.

This sequence was found in a male donor with prostate cancer. Sequencing was performed on PBMCs, taken after low-dose radiotherapy plus immunotherapy. V usage is TRBV29-1 and J usage is TRBJ2-3; 8 nucleotides line up with TRBD1. CDR3 in amino acids: CSVEGVDRGSTDTQYF. CDR3 nucleotide sequence: TGCAGCGTTGAAGGGGTAGACAGGGGAAGCACAGATACGCAGTATTTT.